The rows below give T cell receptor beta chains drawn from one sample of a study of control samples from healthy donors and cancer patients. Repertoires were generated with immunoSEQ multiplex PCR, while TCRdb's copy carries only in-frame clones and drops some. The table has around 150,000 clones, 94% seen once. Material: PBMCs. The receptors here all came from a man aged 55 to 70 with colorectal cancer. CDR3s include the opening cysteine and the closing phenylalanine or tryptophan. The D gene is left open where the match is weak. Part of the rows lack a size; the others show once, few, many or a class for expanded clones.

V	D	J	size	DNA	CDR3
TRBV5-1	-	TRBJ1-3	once	TGCGCCAGCAGCTTGGATCGGTTCTCTGGAAACACCATATATTTT	CASSLDRFSGNTIYF
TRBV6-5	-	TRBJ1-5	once	TGTGCCAGCAGACCCCCGGGACGGAACAATCAGCCCCAGCATTTT	CASRPPGRNNQPQHF
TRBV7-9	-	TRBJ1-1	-	TGTGCCAGCAGCTTGGTTGGAGGGATGAACACTGAAGCTTTCTTT	CASSLVGGMNTEAFF
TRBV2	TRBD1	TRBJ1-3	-	TGTGCCAGCACATCACAGGGGATGGCGGGAAACACCATATATTTT	CASTSQGMAGNTIYF
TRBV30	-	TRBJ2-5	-	TGTGCCTGGAGGGGGGGCGGTTGGGAGACCCAGTACTTC	CAWRGGGWETQYF
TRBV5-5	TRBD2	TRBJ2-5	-	TGTGCCAGCAGCGCCGATAGCGGGAAAGGTCAAGAGACCCAGTACTTC	CASSADSGKGQETQYF
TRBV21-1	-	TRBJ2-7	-	TGTGCCAGCAGCAAACTAGAAGCGGGGGCTTCCTACGAGCAGTACTTC	CASSKLEAGASYEQYF
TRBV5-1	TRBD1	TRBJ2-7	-	TGCGCCAGCAGCGCCGGACAGGGAGTCCACGAGCAGTACTTC	CASSAGQGVHEQYF
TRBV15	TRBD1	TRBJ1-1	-	TGTGCCACCAGCACCTTATGGACAGGGGGCTACACTGAAGCTTTCTTT	CATSTLWTGGYTEAFF
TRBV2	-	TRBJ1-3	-	TGTGCCAGCAGTGAAAGCTTCTCTGGAAACACCATATATTTT	CASSESFSGNTIYF
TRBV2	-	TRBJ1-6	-	TGTGCCAGCAGTACTCAGGAGTCGATGGGATCACCCCTCCACTTT	CASSTQESMGSPLHF
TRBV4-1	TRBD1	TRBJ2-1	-	TGCGCCAGCAGCCCGGGACAGGGGGCGTACAATGAGCAGTTCTTC	CASSPGQGAYNEQFF
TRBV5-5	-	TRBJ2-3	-	TGTACCAGCAGCCCCCACGAACGGGGGATCTTGGCAGATACGCAGTATTTT	CTSSPHERGILADTQYF
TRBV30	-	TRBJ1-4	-	TGTGCCTGGAGCAGGACTTTTAATGAAAAACTGTTTTTT	CAWSRTFNEKLFF
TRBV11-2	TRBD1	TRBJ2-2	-	TGTGCCAGCAGCCTGGGGACAGGGGTCACCGGGGAGCTGTTTTTT	CASSLGTGVTGELFF
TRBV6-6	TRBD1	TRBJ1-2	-	TGTGCCAGCAGCCACCCGGCCCGACAGGGGGATGGCTACACCTTC	CASSHPARQGDGYTF
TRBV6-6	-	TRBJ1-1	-	TGTGCCAGCAGTTACCGGCCGACTGAAGCTTTCTTT	CASSYRPTEAFF
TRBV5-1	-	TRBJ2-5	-	TGCGCCAGCAGCCAAGTAGGGCTAGGCGGTGAGACCCAGTACTTC	CASSQVGLGGETQYF